This T cell receptor beta chain came from a study of T cells in Graves' hyperthyroidism and ophthalmopathy. Germline V gene lookup returns CDR1 DFQATT and CDR2 SNEGSKA (reference sequence). The CDR3 sequence is 15 residues long. V was pared by 0 bases and J by 7 bases, with 9 bases of the junction left unmatched. Amplification targeted TCR beta CDR3 regions from RNA transcripts. In the first-round RT-PCR of the TCR CDR3, the HTBI primer set was used. TCRdb recomputed calls from the multiplex PCR reads with MiXCR, one row per CDR3 protein. The data show under 30,000 distinct CDR3 sequences, 49% seen once. This clonotype was counted between two and nine times.

This chain joins TRBV20-1 and TRBJ1-2; 9 nucleotides agree with TRBD1. The receptor's source is a woman aged 40 to 50 with Graves' hyperthyroidism that later progressed to Graves' ophthalmopathy. The sample consisted of blood. The CDR3: CSAREGTGRVVGYTF. The CDR3 DNA follows: TGCAGTGCTAGAGAAGGGACAGGGCGTGTGGTTGGCTACACCTTC.